These 28 T cell receptor beta chains were sequenced from one sample in a study of blood T cell repertoires in COVID-19. Assay used: immunoSEQ multiplex PCR; TCRdb lists only in-frame clones, some missing. The table records about 180,000 clones, roughly 86% of them present only once. Sequencing was carried out using PBMCs or T cells enriched from blood (not recorded which). The receptor set was obtained from a woman aged 25 to 45 who had recovered from COVID-19.

This chain uses TRBV6-5 with TRBJ2-3; no definite D call. Germline V gene data show CDR1 as MNHEY and CDR2 as SVGAGI. V shed 5 bases and J shed 2 bases, with 5 bases lying between them. CDR3 length equals 12 residues. CDR3 region: CASSPSTDTQYF. The CDR3 region has the DNA TGTGCCAGCAGTCCTTCCACAGATACGCAGTATTTT.

The genes are TRBV14 and TRBJ2-5, with a possible D match to TRBD2 (6 bases). This CDR3 is 16 amino acids long. Germline V gives CDR1 SGHDN, CDR2 FVKESK. Trimming took 3 bases from V and 1 from J, leaving 15 bases between them. CDR3 DNA: TGTGCCAGCAGCCAGTCTTTGCTGGGGGGCCAAGAGACCCAGTACTTC. It codes for CASSQSLLGGQETQYF. Combining the CDR3 with reference TRBV14 and TRBJ2-5 gives the whole variable domain EAGVTQFPSHSVIEKGQTVTLRCDPISGHDNLYWYRRVMGKEIKFLLHFVKESKQDESGMPNNRFLAERTGGTYSTLKVQPAELEDSGVYFCASSQSLLGGQETQYFGPGTRLLVL.

V and J are TRBV29-1 and TRBJ2-3, with D maybe TRBD2 (6 bases). The CDR3 length is 11 residues. Trimming removed 7 bases at V and 4 bases at J, with 9 bases between. Germline V gives CDR1 SQVTM, CDR2 ANQGSEA. CDR3: CSGGEADTQYF. For the CDR3, the DNA is TGCAGCGGCGGGGAGGCAGATACGCAGTATTTT.

The gene calls are TRBV4-1 and TRBJ2-1, with 7 nucleotides matching TRBD2. Germline V gene data show CDR1 as MGHRA and CDR2 as YSYEKL. The CDR3 runs to 17 residues. The J segment lost 7 bases and the V segment lost 0 bases, leaving 12 bases of the junction unmatched. CDR3 nucleotide sequence: TGCGCCAGCAGCCAAGAATCGCGACTAGCCGGGATTAATGAGCAGTTCTTC. It translates to CASSQESRLAGINEQFF.

The rearrangement links TRBV5-6 to TRBJ1-5; D gene ambiguous. Germline values: CDR1 SGHDT, CDR2 YYEEEE. The CDR3 is 14 residues long. Deletions cut 0 bases from V and 3 bases from J, with 7 bases between. For the CDR3, the DNA is TGTGCCAGCAGCTTGGGTGACTTCAATCAGCCCCAGCATTTT. Translating gives CASSLGDFNQPQHF. Combining the CDR3 with reference TRBV5-6 and TRBJ1-5 gives the whole variable domain DAGVTQSPTHLIKTRGQQVTLRCSPKSGHDTVSWYQQALGQGPQFIFQYYEEEERQRGNFPDRFSGHQFPNYSSELNVNALLLGDSALYLCASSLGDFNQPQHFGDGTRLSIL.

The gene calls are TRBV5-6 and TRBJ2-7; 7 bases fit TRBD1. The V gene's germline CDR1 is SGHDT and CDR2 YYEEEE. J gave up 1 base and V 5 bases, and 12 bases lay outside the gene matches. The CDR3 consists of 16 residues. The CDR3 DNA reads TGTGCCAGCAGTACAACGGCCGGGACAGATTCCTACGAGCAGTACTTC. This codes for CASSTTAGTDSYEQYF.

V is TRBV28 and J is TRBJ1-2, with 10 bases fitting TRBD1. Per germline, CDR1 MDHEN and CDR2 SYDVKM. The ends lost 8 bases at V and 0 bases at J; junction bases unmatched: 12. The CDR3 spans 17 residues. CDR3 in amino acids: CASSIGGQGRANYGYTF. In nucleotides, the CDR3 is TGTGCCAGCTCTATAGGGGGACAGGGGAGGGCTAACTATGGCTACACCTTC.

The chain combines TRBV6-5 with TRBJ2-7, with 7 bases aligning to TRBD2. This CDR3 has 15 residues. Germline V gives CDR1 MNHEY, CDR2 SVGAGI. The V segment lost 2 bases and the J segment 2 bases; nucleotides outside the gene matches: 6. CDR3 DNA sequence: TGTGCCAGCAGTTACATGACGGGAGGTCCCTACGAGCAGTACTTC. It is translated as CASSYMTGGPYEQYF.

This rearrangement joins TRBV4-1 to TRBJ2-1; no definite D call. V gave up 1 base and J gave up 8 bases, with 15 bases separating them. This CDR3 spans 15 amino acids. Looked up from germline, CDR1 is MGHRA and CDR2 is YSYEKL. CDR3 bases: TGCGCCAGCAGCCAAGTCCCAGTAAGCGACGATGAGCAGTTCTTC. Its translation: CASSQVPVSDDEQFF.

This chain joins TRBV24-1 and TRBJ2-3, with TRBD1 identical over 7 bases. The CDR3 covers 14 residues. CDR1 and CDR2 from the germline V gene are KGHDR and SFDVKD. Trimming cost V 4 bases and J 4 bases; bases outside gene matches: 4. The CDR3 is CATSDDRVPDTQYF. CDR3 DNA: TGTGCCACCAGTGACGACAGGGTCCCAGATACGCAGTATTTT.

The chain couples TRBV2 to TRBJ2-2; TRBD2 matches at 9 bases. Losses at the gene ends were 4 bases for V and 7 bases for J; bases not matched to a gene: 10. The CDR3 is 16 amino acids. Germline V gene sequence: CDR1 SNHLY, CDR2 FYNNEI. The CDR3 sequence: CASSGLAGGHDGELFF. Here the CDR3 DNA reads TGTGCCAGCAGTGGACTTGCGGGAGGGCACGACGGGGAGCTGTTTTTT.

In its sample, this clone was seen a few times. V gene TRBV5-1 combines with J gene TRBJ2-1, with D possibly being TRBD2 (6 bases). The CDR3 totals 17 residues. Between the trimmed V and J ends, which lost 4 bases and 2 bases, there was a span of 19 bases. Germline CDR1 reads SGHRS; CDR2 reads YFSETQ. CDR3 amino acids: CASSTLGLAAPYNEQFF. Written as DNA, the CDR3 is TGCGCCAGCAGCACTTTGGGGTTAGCGGCGCCCTACAATGAGCAGTTCTTC. Based on the CDR3 plus reference TRBV5-1 and TRBJ2-1, the full variable domain is KAGVTQTPRYLIKTRGQQVTLSCSPISGHRSVSWYQQTPGQGLQFLFEYFSETQRNKGNFPGRFSGRQFSNSRSEMNVSTLELGDSALYLCASSTLGLAAPYNEQFFGPGTRLTVL.

V gene TRBV3-1 (or the pseudogene TRBV3-2) combines with J gene TRBJ2-7; TRBD2 matches at 9 bases. Germline CDR1 LGHDT, CDR2 YNNKEL (reference sequence). The CDR3 has 15 amino acids. V lost 5 bases, J lost 3 bases, and 8 bases stayed unmatched. CDR3 DNA sequence: TGTGCCAGCAGCGTTAGTGGCGGGAGGGACTACGAGCAGTACTTC. Its protein is CASSVSGGRDYEQYF.

This sequence joins TRBV5-1 and TRBJ1-1; no clear D gene. Germline assignment: CDR1 SGHRS and CDR2 YFSETQ. Between the trimmed V and J ends, which lost 0 bases and 4 bases, there was a span of 10 bases. The CDR3 is made up of 14 amino acids. The CDR3 nucleotides read TGCGCCAGCAGCTTGGGAGGGTATAGCACTGAAGCTTTCTTT. It is translated as CASSLGGYSTEAFF.

The V and J genes are TRBV5-1 and TRBJ2-1; possibly TRBD2 for D (6 bases). Germline-derived CDR1 and CDR2 are SGHRS and YFSETQ. The germline V and J ends were trimmed by 0 bases and 2 bases, with 12 bases remaining between them. The CDR3 spans 16 residues. CDR3 amino acids: CASSLDGGLPYNEQFF. As DNA, the CDR3 is TGCGCCAGCAGCTTGGATGGGGGACTCCCCTACAATGAGCAGTTCTTC.

The V call is TRBV19, the J call TRBJ1-2, with 7 bases lining up with TRBD1. This CDR3 region has 14 residues. V shed 4 bases, J shed 5 bases, and the junction held 7 bases outside the gene matches. The germline V gene has CDR1 LNHDA and CDR2 SQIVND (reference sequence). This CDR3 is CASSSRQGNYGYTF. CDR3 in DNA: TGTGCCAGTAGTAGTCGACAGGGAAATTATGGCTACACCTTC. The variable domain in full, with the rest retrieved from reference TRBV19 and TRBJ1-2, is DGGITQSPKYLFRKEGQNVTLSCEQNLNHDAMYWYRQDPGQGLRLIYYSQIVNDFQKGDIAEGYSVSREKKESFPLTVTSAQKNPTAFYLCASSSRQGNYGYTFGSGTRLTVV.

The rearrangement links TRBV28 to TRBJ2-1, with TRBD1 matching over 8 bases. With V trimmed by 5 bases and J by 10 bases, 7 bases remained unmatched. The germline CDR1 and CDR2 sequences are MDHEN and SYDVKM. This CDR3 is 13 amino acids long. The CDR3: CASSKDRGHEQFF. The CDR3 DNA sequence: TGTGCCAGCAGTAAAGACAGGGGTCACGAGCAGTTCTTC.

The chain recombines TRBV18 with TRBJ2-7; TRBD2 aligns across 10 bases. Losses at the gene ends were 5 bases for V and 3 bases for J; bases not matched to a gene: 4. The CDR3 consists of 14 residues. Germline V gene lookup returns CDR1 KGHSH and CDR2 LQKENI. CDR3 amino acids: CASSNSSGSYEQYF. CDR3 nucleotides: TGTGCCAGCTCAAACTCTAGCGGGAGCTACGAGCAGTACTTC.

This chain joins TRBV3-1 (or the pseudogene TRBV3-2) and TRBJ1-2; D call uncertain. V was trimmed by 7 bases and J by 2 bases, leaving 14 bases between them. This CDR3 is built from 14 residues. Germline loops: CDR1 LGHDT, CDR2 YNNKEL (reference sequence). CDR3 bases: TGTGCCAGCACCGGAGACACTAGCAACTATGGCTACACCTTC. Its translation is CASTGDTSNYGYTF.

V usage is TRBV2 and J usage is TRBJ2-7; D is possibly TRBD2 (5 bases). Per germline, CDR1 SNHLY and CDR2 FYNNEI. The CDR3 contains 14 residues. Trimming pared 1 base from V and 2 bases from J, leaving 9 bases between. CDR3 nucleotides: TGTGCCAGCAGTGAAGGTGGGAGTCCCTACGAGCAGTACTTC. It codes for CASSEGGSPYEQYF.

V gene TRBV25-1 combines with J gene TRBJ2-6, with D tentatively TRBD2 (5 bases). V lost 7 bases to trimming and J lost 3 bases, with 7 bases between them. CDR1 is MGHDK, CDR2 SYGVNS, per germline. CDR3 length equals 13 residues. CDR3 DNA: TGTGCCAGCACTCGGGGTGGGGCCAACGTCCTGACTTTC. Translated, it gives CASTRGGANVLTF.

The V gene is TRBV19, the J gene TRBJ2-7, with 7 bases identical to TRBD1. Trimming removed 0 bases from V and 2 bases from J; junction bases left unmatched: 4. CDR1 and CDR2 from the germline V gene are LNHDA and SQIVND (reference sequence). The CDR3 contains 15 residues. The CDR3 loop is CASSIEPRGTYEQYF. CDR3 DNA sequence: TGTGCCAGTAGTATAGAGCCCAGGGGGACCTACGAGCAGTACTTC.

The chain couples TRBV6-4 to TRBJ2-2, with D unresolved. The germline CDR1 and CDR2 sequences are MRHNA and SNTAGT. The CDR3 is 10 amino acids. V was shortened by 8 bases and J by 5 bases, with 3 bases between the two germline ends. The CDR3 protein is CASSTGELFF. As DNA, the CDR3 is TGTGCCAGCTCGACCGGGGAGCTGTTTTTT.

The V gene is TRBV11-2, the J gene TRBJ2-1, with D unclear. Looked up from germline, CDR1 is SGHAT and CDR2 is FQNNGV. Trimming took off 5 bases at V and 9 bases at J, with 17 bases between the two ends. CDR3 length equals 14 residues. In nucleotides, the CDR3 is TGTGCCAGCAGCACCATCTACCTGACGGGTGAGCAGTTCTTC. Protein sequence: CASSTIYLTGEQFF.

J is TRBJ2-1 and V is TRBV7-9, with TRBD2 matching over 8 bases. In germline, CDR1 is SEHNR, CDR2 FQNEAQ (reference sequence). The CDR3 contains 15 residues. The V gene end was trimmed by 4 bases and the J gene end by 9 bases; junction bases not matched to a gene: 11. For the CDR3, the DNA is TGTGCCAGCAGCTGGACCGGGACTAGTGTAGGTGAGCAGTTCTTC. This gives the protein CASSWTGTSVGEQFF.

The rearrangement links TRBV2 to TRBJ2-3; 7 nucleotides agree with TRBD2. The CDR3 has 15 residues. Germline V CDR1 and CDR2: SNHLY, FYNNEI. Trimming took 6 bases from V and 2 from J; bases not matched to a gene: 8. The CDR3 region has the DNA TGTGCCAGCAGGGGGGGGAGGTTCTCCACAGATACGCAGTATTTT. Protein: CASRGGRFSTDTQYF.

J is TRBJ2-3 and V is TRBV7-3; TRBD2 is a possible D gene (5 bases). With 3 bases removed from V and 4 bases from J, the gap between germline ends came to 14 bases. Germline V gene sequence: CDR1 SGHTA, CDR2 FQGTGA. This CDR3 is built from 15 residues. CDR3 protein: CASSFLRGQADTQYF. For the CDR3, the DNA is TGTGCCAGCAGCTTCCTCCGCGGGCAGGCAGATACGCAGTATTTT.

The chain uses TRBV12-2 and TRBJ1-5; the D call of TRBD1 is as the table states it, not checked on the DNA. TRBV12-2 is tagged as a pseudogene. This CDR3 is built from 16 residues. The CDR3 sequence is CASRFVRGMVGQPQHF. As DNA, the CDR3 is TGTGCAAGTCGCTTTGTCAGGGGGATGGTTGGGCAGCCCCAGCATTTT.